A selection of T cell receptor beta chains follows, all from one sample in a study of cytomegalovirus exposure and HLA in healthy donors. Assay: immunoSEQ multiplex PCR; the TCRdb copy retains only in-frame clones and omits some. The table lists some 120,000 clones, 70% to 75% of them singletons. The sequenced sample consisted of PBMCs. The receptor set was obtained from a woman aged 18-35 years in good health and CMV-seronegative. Each CDR3 is given with its conserved first and last residue. The D gene is left open where the match is weak. Clone size, where shown, is once, few, many, or a class for clones that have expanded.

clone_size | d_call | j_call | v_call | cdr3_nt | cdr3_aa
- | TRBD1 | TRBJ1-2 | TRBV30 | TGTGCCTGGAGTCTGCTCGGGACAGGGGGCAACTATGGCTACACCTTC | CAWSLLGTGGNYGYTF
- | - | TRBJ2-3 | TRBV27 | TGTGCCAGCAGTCCCCATTTCAGCACAGATACGCAGTATTTT | CASSPHFSTDTQYF
- | - | TRBJ2-5 | TRBV29-1 | TGCAGCGTTGTGACCAGCGGGCTACAAGAGCCCCAGTACTTC | CSVVTSGLQEPQYF
few | - | TRBJ2-7 | TRBV7-6 | TGTGCCAGCAGCTCCGGGACATTAAACTACGAGCAGTACTTC | CASSSGTLNYEQYF
- | TRBD1 | TRBJ1-5 | TRBV19 | TGTGCCAGTAGTATCAGGAGTCTGGGACAGGGGAATCAGCCCCAGCATTTT | CASSIRSLGQGNQPQHF
- | TRBD1 | TRBJ1-6 | TRBV6-1 | TGTGCCAGCAGTGTGGGGACAGATAATTCACCCCTCCACTTT | CASSVGTDNSPLHF
once | TRBD1 | TRBJ1-5 | TRBV29-1 | TGCAGCGCTACCGAGGACAGGGAGTTGAATCAGCCCCAGCATTTT | CSATEDRELNQPQHF
- | TRBD1 | TRBJ1-2 | TRBV5-1 | TGCGCCAGCAGCAAAGACAGGGGGCCGGGCTACACCTTC | CASSKDRGPGYTF
- | - | TRBJ1-6 | TRBV27 | TGTGCCAGCAGTTCTCAGGGTTATAATTCACCCCTCCACTTT | CASSSQGYNSPLHF
- | TRBD1 | TRBJ2-1 | TRBV5-4 | TGTGCCAGCAGCTTGGTCTTGGGACAGGGCTCCTTTGAGCAGTTCTTC | CASSLVLGQGSFEQFF
few | - | TRBJ1-3 | TRBV28 | TGTGCCACCTCGACACTCTCTGGAAACACCATATATTTT | CATSTLSGNTIYF
- | TRBD1 | TRBJ1-2 | TRBV5-1 | TGCGCCAGCAGCCAGAAGACAGGGGGGAGTTATGGCTACACCTTC | CASSQKTGGSYGYTF
- | - | TRBJ1-1 | TRBV2 | TGTGCCAGCACCGCGAGAAGGGGAGGGGGAACTGAAGCTTTCTTT | CASTARRGGGTEAFF